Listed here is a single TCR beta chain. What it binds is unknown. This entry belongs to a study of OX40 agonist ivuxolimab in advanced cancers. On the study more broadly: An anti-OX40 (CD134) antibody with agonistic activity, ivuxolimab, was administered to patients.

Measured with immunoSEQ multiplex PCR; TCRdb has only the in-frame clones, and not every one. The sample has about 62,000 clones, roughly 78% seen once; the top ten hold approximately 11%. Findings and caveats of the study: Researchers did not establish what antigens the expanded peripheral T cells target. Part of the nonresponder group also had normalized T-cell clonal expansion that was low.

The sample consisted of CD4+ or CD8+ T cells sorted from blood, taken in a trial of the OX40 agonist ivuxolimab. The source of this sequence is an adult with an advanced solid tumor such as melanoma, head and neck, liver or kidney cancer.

The CDR3 region has the DNA TGCGCCAGCAGCAGGCAGGCAGATACGAACACCGGGGAGCTGTTTTTT. This encodes CASSRQADTNTGELFF. The chain has TRBV5-1 and TRBJ2-2; D not certain. Trimming removed 4 bases from V and 0 bases from J, with 13 bases in between. The CDR3 is 16 amino acids. Per germline, CDR1 SGHRS and CDR2 YFSETQ.